This T cell receptor (beta chain) was observed in a study of metastatic and nonmetastatic thyroid tumors. TCRdb reanalyzed the PCR reads with MiXCR. This repertoire shows over 25,000 clones, more than 15% found once; its top ten account for approximately 10%. V was pared by 3 bases and J by 4 bases, with 9 bases of the junction left unmatched. The CDR3 consists of 15 residues. Germline V gene sequence: CDR1 DFQATT, CDR2 SNEGSKA (reference sequence). Patients had received no treatment of any kind before thyroid surgery. This clonotype originated in a female donor with papillary thyroid cancer or a benign thyroid nodule (not recorded which). Some clones in this sample may be carry-over from other donors' samples. V is TRBV20-1 and J is TRBJ2-7, with 10 bases identical to TRBD2. The sample was blood. CDR3 residues: CSASLTSGLSYEQYF. CDR3 in DNA: TGCAGTGCTAGCCTGACTAGCGGGCTCTCATACGAGCAGTACTTC.